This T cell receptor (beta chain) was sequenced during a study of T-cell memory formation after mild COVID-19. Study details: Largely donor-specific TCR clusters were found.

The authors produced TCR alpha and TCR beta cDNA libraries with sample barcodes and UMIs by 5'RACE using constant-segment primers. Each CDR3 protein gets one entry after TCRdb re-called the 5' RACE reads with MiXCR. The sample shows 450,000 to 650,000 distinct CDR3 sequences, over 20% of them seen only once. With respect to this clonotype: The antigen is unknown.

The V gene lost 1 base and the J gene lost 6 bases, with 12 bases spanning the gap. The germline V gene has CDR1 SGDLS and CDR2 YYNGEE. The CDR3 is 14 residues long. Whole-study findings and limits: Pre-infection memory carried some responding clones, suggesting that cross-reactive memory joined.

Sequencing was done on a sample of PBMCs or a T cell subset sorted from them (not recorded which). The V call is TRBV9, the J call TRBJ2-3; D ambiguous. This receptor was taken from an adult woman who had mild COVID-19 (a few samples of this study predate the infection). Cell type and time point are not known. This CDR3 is CASSVNGVGDTQYF. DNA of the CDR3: TGTGCCAGCAGCGTAAATGGAGTAGGGGATACGCAGTATTTT.